Given below is one TCR beta chain in context. Data came from immunoSEQ multiplex PCR; TCRdb stores just in-frame clones and leaves some out. The top ten hold over 2% of the sample, which has tens of thousands of clones, 77% seen once. This sample is part of a study of blood T cell repertoires in COVID-19. Trimming took off 7 bases at V and 9 bases at J, with 16 bases between the two ends. CDR3 size: 14 residues. The germline V gene encodes CDR1 MDHEN and CDR2 SYDVKM. The chain joins TRBV28 to TRBJ1-6, with D perhaps TRBD1 (6 bases). The TCR was taken from a man in his 70s with COVID-19, enrolled during active disease. Material for sequencing was peripheral blood. Written as DNA, the CDR3 is TGTGCCAGCACCTACAGGGATGGGTTTTCACCCCTCCACTTT. This encodes CASTYRDGFSPLHF.